This passage covers 4 T cell receptor beta chains from one sample sequenced in a study of blood T cell repertoires in COVID-19. Using immunoSEQ multiplex PCR, the repertoire was profiled, and TCRdb retains in-frame clones only, with some absent. The sample consists of more than 250,000 clones, 80% to 90% of them appearing once. Sequencing was carried out using PBMCs or T cells enriched from blood (not recorded which). These receptors all come from a woman under 40 who had recovered from COVID-19.

This chain joins TRBV7-9 and TRBJ2-2; D not certain. Germline V gene data show CDR1 as SEHNR and CDR2 as FQNEAQ (reference sequence). This CDR3 is 13 amino acids long. The V gene lost 4 bases and the J gene lost 4 bases, with 7 bases spanning the gap. The CDR3 loop is CASSSLLTGELFF. CDR3 nucleotides: TGTGCCAGCAGCTCGCTACTCACCGGGGAGCTGTTTTTT.

The genes are TRBV25-1 and TRBJ1-2; 8 bases align to TRBD1. Germline CDR1 reads MGHDK; CDR2 reads SYGVNS. This CDR3 comprises 12 residues. The V segment lost 7 bases and the J segment 7 bases; nucleotides outside the gene matches: 5. Here the CDR3 DNA reads TGTGCCAGCAATTCAGGGGGCGGTGGCTACACCTTC. It yields the protein CASNSGGGGYTF.

V gene TRBV3-1 (or the pseudogene TRBV3-2) combines with J gene TRBJ1-4, with D possibly matching TRBD1 (6 bases). Germline CDR1 is LGHDT and CDR2 is YNNKEL (reference sequence). The CDR3 is 15 residues long. V lost 3 bases, J lost 9 bases, and 17 bases lay in between. Here the CDR3 DNA reads TGTGCCAGCAGCCACCTATCGGGGGGCCATAAAAAACTGTTTTTT. Its translation is CASSHLSGGHKKLFF.

This clone was recorded a few times. The chain combines TRBV7-8 with TRBJ1-1; 7 positions match TRBD1. Trimming took 2 bases from V and 8 from J; bases not matched to a gene: 11. The CDR3 is 15 residues long. Germline V gives CDR1 SGHVS, CDR2 FQNEAQ. The CDR3 sequence is CASSLTGARATEAFF. The CDR3 DNA sequence: TGTGCCAGCAGCTTAACAGGGGCCAGGGCCACAGAAGCTTTCTTT.